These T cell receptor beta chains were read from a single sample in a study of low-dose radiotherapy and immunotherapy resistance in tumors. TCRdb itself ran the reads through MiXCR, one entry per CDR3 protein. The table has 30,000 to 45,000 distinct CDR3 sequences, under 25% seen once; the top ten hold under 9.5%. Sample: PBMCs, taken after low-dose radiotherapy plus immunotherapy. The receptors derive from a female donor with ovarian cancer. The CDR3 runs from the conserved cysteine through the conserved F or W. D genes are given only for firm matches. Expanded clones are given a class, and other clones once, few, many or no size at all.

TGCTCTGCCCTGGGGGCCCCGGATACGCAGTATTTT | CSALGAPDTQYF | many | TRBJ2-3 | TRBV20-1 | - | 12
TGTGCCAGCACCGAAAGGGGGGGATACCAAGAGACCCAGTACTTC | CASTERGGYQETQYF | many | TRBJ2-5 | TRBV25-1 | - | 15
TGTGCCAGCAGTCTCGGACAGGGAGGATACAATGAGCAGTTCTTC | CASSLGQGGYNEQFF | many | TRBJ2-1 | TRBV12-3/TRBV12-4 | TRBD1 | 15
TGTGCTAGCAGCTCGCGACCGACTCCCGGCGGGGAGCTGTTTTTT | CASSSRPTPGGELFF | many | TRBJ2-2 | TRBV7-7 | - | 15
TGTGCCAGCAGCCCGAGAGCGGGAGTGTCCTACAATGAGCAGTTCTTC | CASSPRAGVSYNEQFF | many | TRBJ2-1 | TRBV3-1 | TRBD2 | 16
TGTGCCAGCAGTCCTCCGGGAACACAAGAGACCCAGTACTTC | CASSPPGTQETQYF | many | TRBJ2-5 | TRBV28 | - | 14
TGTGCCACCAGTGATACGTCCAGTAGCTCCTACAATGAGCAGTTCTTC | CATSDTSSSSYNEQFF | many | TRBJ2-1 | TRBV24-1 | - | 16
TGTGCCAGCAGAGGATCCCAGGGAATGAACACTGAAGCTTTCTTT | CASRGSQGMNTEAFF | many | TRBJ1-1 | TRBV21-1 | - | 15
TGCGCCAGCAGCTTGTATACGAGCACAGATACGCAGTATTTT | CASSLYTSTDTQYF | once | TRBJ2-3 | TRBV5-1 | - | 14
TGTGCCTGGAGTTCCGGACTACTATTTACCTACGAGCAGTACTTC | CAWSSGLLFTYEQYF | many | TRBJ2-7 | TRBV30 | - | 15
TGTGCCAGCAGTGAAACTAGCGGGAGAGTCTCCTACAATGAGCAGTTCTTC | CASSETSGRVSYNEQFF | many | TRBJ2-1 | TRBV12-3/TRBV12-4 | TRBD2 | 17
TGCGCCAGCACTTCGGACTTCTCCTACGAGCAGTACTTC | CASTSDFSYEQYF | few | TRBJ2-7 | TRBV5-1 | - | 13
TGTGCCAGCAGCCTAGCAGGTTGGGTGCCCGGGGAGCTGTTTTTT | CASSLAGWVPGELFF | many | TRBJ2-2 | TRBV7-8 | - | 15
TGTGCCAGCAGCCAAGATCCTAATAGGCCAAACACCATATATTTT | CASSQDPNRPNTIYF | - | TRBJ1-3 | TRBV14 | - | 15
TGTGCCAGCAGCTTGGGGGGGAGGGGGGCATACAATGAGCAGTTCTTC | CASSLGGRGAYNEQFF | many | TRBJ2-1 | TRBV7-2 | - | 16
TGTGCCAGCAGCGCCCGAGTAGCGGCCGGGTCCAGGGAGCAGTTCTTC | CASSARVAAGSREQFF | medium-sized | TRBJ2-1 | TRBV2 | - | 16
TGTGCCAGCAGCCAGGGGTCCAGGGATGGCTACACCTTC | CASSQGSRDGYTF | - | TRBJ1-2 | TRBV12-3/TRBV12-4 | - | 13
TGCAGCGTTGAAGTAGGGGCAGGGTGGCAAGAGACCCAGTACTTC | CSVEVGAGWQETQYF | - | TRBJ2-5 | TRBV29-1 | - | 15
TGTGCCAGCTCACCTCGGCGGGAGAGCACAGATACGCAGTATTTT | CASSPRRESTDTQYF | - | TRBJ2-3 | TRBV18 | TRBD2 | 15
TGTGCCAGCAGTTTGCAACTCACCGGGGAGCTGTTTTTT | CASSLQLTGELFF | many | TRBJ2-2 | TRBV6-2/TRBV6-3 | - | 13
TGTGCCAGCACCCCCTGGACAGGGATGTACTATGGCTACACCTTC | CASTPWTGMYYGYTF | - | TRBJ1-2 | TRBV9 | TRBD1 | 15
TGTGCCAGTAGTATAGCCCGCGACGCCTATGCCAAAAACATTCAGTACTTC | CASSIARDAYAKNIQYF | many | TRBJ2-4 | TRBV19 | - | 17
TGCAGTGTTTCGGGGCAATCGTACGAGCAGTACTTC | CSVSGQSYEQYF | many | TRBJ2-7 | TRBV20-1 | - | 12
TGTGCCAGCAGCCATCGGGGGCCATTGGAGCAGTTCTTC | CASSHRGPLEQFF | few | TRBJ2-1 | TRBV12-3/TRBV12-4 | - | 13
- | CASSEGQGNEKLFFF | many | TRBJ1-4 | TRBV6-1 | - | 15
TGTGCCAGCAGCTTCCGGGGTAGCGGGAGAGACACCGGGGAGCTGTTTTTT | CASSFRGSGRDTGELFF | - | TRBJ2-2 | TRBV13 | TRBD2 | 17
TGTGCCAGCAGTCCCAGGTCTGGGGCCAACGTCCTGACTTTC | CASSPRSGANVLTF | many | TRBJ2-6 | TRBV5-6 | - | 14
TGCGCCAGCGCGGAGCGGGGGCCTTCGAACACCGGGGAGCTGTTTTTT | CASAERGPSNTGELFF | many | TRBJ2-2 | TRBV10-1 | TRBD2 | 16
TGCAGTGCTAGAGATTGGAGGGGGGGTCAGCCCCAGCATTTT | CSARDWRGGQPQHF | - | TRBJ1-5 | TRBV20-1 | - | 14
TGTGCCAGCAGACCGACGGTCTCTGGAAACACCATATATTTT | CASRPTVSGNTIYF | medium-sized | TRBJ1-3 | TRBV2 | - | 14
TGTGCCAGCAGGATACTAGCGGGAGAGTACGAGCAGTACTTC | CASRILAGEYEQYF | once | TRBJ2-7 | TRBV6-1 | TRBD2 | 14
TGCAGCGTGGCTCGGGGGGTAGGAGAGACCCAGTACTTC | CSVARGVGETQYF | many | TRBJ2-5 | TRBV29-1 | TRBD2 | 13
TGTGCCAGCAGTTTTCCCCCCAGGCAGCCCCAGCATTTT | CASSFPPRQPQHF | many | TRBJ1-5 | TRBV28 | - | 13
TGTGCCAGCAGCTTATCCCTCGGTACTGGGGCCAACGTCCTGACTTTC | CASSLSLGTGANVLTF | many | TRBJ2-6 | TRBV7-6 | - | 16
TGTGCCAGCAGCTTGGGGGGGCGCCATGAAAAACTGTTTTTT | CASSLGGRHEKLFF | medium-sized | TRBJ1-4 | TRBV5-6 | - | 14
TGTGCCAGCCGGAGGGCCATCTTTTCCTACGAGCAGTACTTC | CASRRAIFSYEQYF | - | TRBJ2-7 | TRBV21-1 | - | 14
TGTGCCAGCAGAAAGGGAGACAACACCGGGGAGCTGTTTTTT | CASRKGDNTGELFF | many | TRBJ2-2 | TRBV2 | - | 14